The T cell receptor (beta chain) under discussion was sequenced for a study of cytomegalovirus exposure and HLA in healthy donors. V was clipped by 5 bases and J by 7 bases; unmatched bases: 10. This CDR3 region has 16 residues. Germline V gene data show CDR1 as LNHDA and CDR2 as SQIVND (reference sequence). It was with 60 Vbeta and 13 Jbeta primers that the PCR ran. Some clones are missing from TCRdb's copy, which holds only in-frame ones; the method was immunoSEQ multiplex PCR. The sample shows some 210,000 clones, around 87% of them seen only once. This TCR derives from a man aged 25-45 years in good health and CMV-seronegative. The sample taken for sequencing was PBMCs. The chain employs TRBV19 and TRBJ2-2; TRBD2 aligns across 10 bases. CDR3 nucleotides: TGTGCCAGTAGTCTGGGTCTAGCGGGAGCCCACGGGGAGCTGTTTTTT. This codes for CASSLGLAGAHGELFF.